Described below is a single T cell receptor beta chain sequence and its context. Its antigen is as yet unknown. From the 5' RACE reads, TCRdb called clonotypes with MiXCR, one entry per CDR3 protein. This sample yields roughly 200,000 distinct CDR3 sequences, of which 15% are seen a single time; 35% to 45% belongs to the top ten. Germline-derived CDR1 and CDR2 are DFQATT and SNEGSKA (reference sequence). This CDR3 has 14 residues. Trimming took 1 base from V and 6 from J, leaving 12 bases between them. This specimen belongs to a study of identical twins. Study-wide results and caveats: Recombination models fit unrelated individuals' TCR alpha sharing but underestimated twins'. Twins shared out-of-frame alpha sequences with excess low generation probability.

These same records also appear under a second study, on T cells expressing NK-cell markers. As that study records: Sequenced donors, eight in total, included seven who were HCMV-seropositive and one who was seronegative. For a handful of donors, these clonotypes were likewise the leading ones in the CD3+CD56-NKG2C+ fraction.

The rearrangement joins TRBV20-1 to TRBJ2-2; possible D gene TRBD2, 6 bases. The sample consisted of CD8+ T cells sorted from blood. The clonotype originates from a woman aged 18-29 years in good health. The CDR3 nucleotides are TGCAGTGCTAGAGCTCTCGGGGGTCCCGGGGAGCTGTTTTTT. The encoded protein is CSARALGGPGELFF.